The sequence of this T cell receptor beta chain was determined in a study of cytomegalovirus exposure and HLA in healthy donors (dated by TCRdb to between 2016 and 2019). A note on the overall study: An earlier analysis of roughly 500 of the donors reported 250 to 300 Gb of sequence data and about 100 million unique TCR beta sequences from roughly 180 million T cells. An early release covering 500 to 750 HLA-typed donors comprised around 300 gigabases of sequencing data and tens of millions of unique TCR sequences. Of the 300 to 500 genotyped donors, less than 90% were placed in the genetic ancestry cluster associated with self-reported Caucasian donors. The study aimed to test whether signatures of past pathogen exposure could be identified by cataloging public T cell receptors. Using immunosequencing, the study profiled T cell repertoires from around 670 subjects and related those repertoires to cytomegalovirus serostatus. Along with the approximately 620-subject first cohort, a separate validation cohort of over a hundred different subjects was used. To predict cytomegalovirus infection status, the study brought together high-throughput TCR immunosequencing, statistical association of individual TCRs with disease status, and machine learning. In a later analysis, previously published TCR beta repertoires from roughly 710 donors were re-analyzed and high-resolution HLA genotyping was added so that TCR occurrence patterns could be studied. Rather than using new phenotypic data, the later analysis identified candidate immune exposures from TCR beta sequences and from how often those sequences occurred across donors. In an earlier analysis of roughly 540 of the donors, high-throughput TCR beta sequencing was used to judge whether each TCR beta V gene segment behaved as functional or pseudogenic. Alongside the repertoire data, information on donor age, sex, ethnicity and CMV serostatus was compiled. A later genetic analysis used genome-wide SNP genotypes for about 60% of the 666 donors, treating that subset as a discovery cohort. Every discovery cohort repertoire had been produced on one sequencing platform. HLA typing included class I and class II loci at four-digit resolution. Typing coverage varied by locus: about 620-640 donors for A, B, C, DRB1 and DQB1; around 560 for DQA1; about 590 for DPA1; 400 to 480 for DPB1. Because of strong linkage in the cohort, roughly five DR-DQ haplotypes were treated as single units for association and clustering. On average, around 230,000 unique TCR beta nucleotide sequences were sequenced per donor among 398 genotyped donors of the cohort, with 15% to 20% of those sequences being non-productive. Summary of the overall study and its limitations: In a later analysis, 15,000 to 20,000 TCR beta sequences were associated with specific HLA alleles at a false discovery rate of 0.05. When HLA alleles, especially DR and DQ, strongly co-occurred, attributing TCR associations to individual alleles was difficult. Some IMGT-functional V segments, including TRBV6-2 and TRBV6-3, could not be told apart with the 87-base-pair reads, so those segments were excluded. A later analysis reported that several top co-occurrence clusters appeared linked to parvovirus B19, influenza, CMV and Epstein-Barr virus. A group of highly shared sequence variants was considered likely to be a technical artifact of the sequencing pipeline. The only immune exposure information available for the cohort was CMV serostatus. In a later analysis, HLA-associated TCR beta chains showed more clonal expansion and lower generation probabilities than non-associated chains that were equally common. Roughly uniform sequencing depth across donors was assumed in presence/absence analyses, although this assumption may not hold. In a later analysis, most CMV-associated TCR beta chains were found to appear HLA-restricted, with HLA associations seemingly driven largely by CMV exposure. HLA typing was unavailable for some donors at each locus, so association tests used only the typed subset. A further reported finding was that TCR beta sequences accurately predicted the HLA-A and HLA-B alleles for most subjects in the first cohort. Three of the identified cytomegalovirus-associated TCR beta chains were confirmed in vitro to be specific for cytomegalovirus antigens. Linkage disequilibrium might explain the correlated functional status among segregating V segments, but an unknown experimental factor could not be excluded. The cohort was sequenced for TCR beta chains only, and without alpha or paired-chain data the features that could be detected were limited. In a later genetic analysis, fewer N-insertions in productive TCRs were reported among donors in an Asian-associated ancestry cluster than the roughly 700-donor mean. In both the original and validation cohorts, the classifier was reported to diagnose cytomegalovirus status with high specificity and sensitivity. Most TCR sequences were observed very rarely across donors, whereas some public TCRs were present in many individuals. Because counts were too low, around 17 rarely observed V segments, including chromosome 9 orphons, were left out of the earlier analysis of several hundred of the donors. The authors suggested that the approach could potentially be extended to other disease states and immunological phenotypes. In a later genetic analysis, a missense DCLRE1C variant was associated with V-gene and J-gene trimming of TCR beta chains, and the association was replicated in an independent cohort. In an earlier analysis of around 600 of the donors, most TCR beta V segments appeared in productive rearrangements about 87% or about 30% of the time, broadly matching IMGT annotations. In the study, approximately 150 TCR beta chains were listed as associated with cytomegalovirus. According to a later analysis, TCR association rates differed among HLA loci, with DRB1 alleles showing the most associated TCRs and HLA-C alleles showing the fewest.

Libraries were constructed by the immunoSEQ multiplex PCR assay. The multiplex PCR relied on a mix of 60 forward primers for TCR Vbeta segments and 13 reverse primers for TCR Jbeta segments. A multiplex PCR assay on genomic DNA amplified the CDR3 region of rearranged TCR beta genes. On the Illumina HiSeq System, the amplified TCR beta libraries were sequenced as 87-base-pair reads. As for the authors' bioinformatics: Across the roughly 700 repertoires, a later analysis counted 78 million or so unique TCR beta chains, around 11 million of which were shared by at least two donors. A nearest-neighbor algorithm error-corrected the raw reads and collapsed the reads into unique sequences, merging closely related sequences to remove PCR and sequencing errors. To assign V, D and J gene segments, CDR3 sequences were aligned to IMGT reference sequences. For a sequence to be retained, at least a six-nucleotide match to both a V gene segment and a J gene segment was required. A rearrangement was called productive if the CDR3 had no stop codons and remained in frame with V and J, and every other rearrangement was called non-productive. Following IMGT convention, CDR3 was defined as the stretch from the second conserved V-encoded cysteine to the conserved J-encoded phenylalanine. Sequences without an unambiguous match to a single V gene segment were excluded from the earlier analysis of 587 of the donors. In an earlier analysis of a few hundred of the donors, V segments were called functional above 56.7% productive rearrangements and were called segregating when the between-donor standard deviation exceeded 5%. To diagnose cytomegalovirus status from the catalog of TCR beta chain sequences, a statistical classification framework was built. In a later analysis, TCR nucleotide sequences were compared against IMGT/GENE-DB human TR gene sequences so that V and J genes could be assigned. Using the TCRdist pipeline, a later analysis assigned CDR3 sequences along with most-parsimonious VDJ recombination scenarios. In a later analysis, every TCR beta chain was defined by the combination of its CDR3 amino acid sequence and its V-gene family, and reads without a unique V-gene family were dropped. To address suspected cross-contamination and a sequencing artifact, a later analysis removed around 590 highly shared, low-generation-probability nucleotide sequences. In a later analysis, a clonal expansion index was calculated for each public chain from normalized within-repertoire ranks of inferred template counts. In a later analysis, generation probabilities were computed with a VDJ recombination model fitted to out-of-frame rearrangements, and the resulting probabilities were checked against IGoR. Hypergeometric tests were used in a later analysis to score TCR-TCR, TCR-HLA and TCR-CMV co-occurrence, with a repertoire-size bias correction applied to the TCR pairs. To estimate false discovery rates, a later analysis permuted the HLA or CMV assignments 20 times. A later analysis grouped co-occurring TCRs with DBSCAN, adding TCRdist sequence similarity when clustering within HLA-allele-positive subsets. Co-occurrence clustering excluded repertoires with fewer than 30,000 or more than 120,000 public chains, plus five with anomalous nucleotide sharing. TCRdb provides this immuneACCESS table in a form limited to in-frame rearrangements. Some clones are lacking; in checked studies, under half of them reflect an unresolved V gene, and why the rest are absent is not known. The DNA was the basis for D and trimming; V, J and clone size are from that table. The sample's clone listing holds 150,000 or so clones. The ten largest clones add up to around 1.5% of the sample.

Counted from cysteine to phenylalanine, this CDR3 has 16 amino acids. Only the CDR3 region is kept as DNA, spanning 48 bases read in frame from base 1. CDR1 and CDR2, per the germline V gene, are SGDLS and YYNGEE. Compared with germline, V lacks 4 bases and J lacks 0 bases; bases without a gene match: 8. Details on this clone: Its target antigen remains unknown.

The cohort consisted of hundreds of healthy bone marrow donors. Cohort members were all nominally healthy when sampled, although unrecorded immune exposures were likely present. The donor tested CMV seronegative and was one of the 352 seronegative cohort members. A peripheral blood sample was collected from each donor, and TCR beta sequencing was performed on peripheral blood mononuclear cells. The Qiagen DNeasy Blood Extraction Kit was used to extract genomic DNA from the blood cell samples. The receptor was isolated from a woman aged 50 to 60 in good health and CMV-seronegative. The V and J genes are TRBV9 and TRBJ2-5; the junction holds 8 bases that match TRBD2. What was sequenced was PBMCs. The CDR3 reads as follows: CASSREGVGYQETQYF. The DNA reads as follows: TGTGCCAGCAGCCGGGAGGGGGTAGGTTACCAAGAGACCCAGTACTTC.